The entry below gives a single T cell receptor (beta chain) sequence along with its context. This clonotype came up a few times. The antigen it binds to is not known. Base qualities are not at hand, and no much larger clone is one base apart. Counted from cysteine to phenylalanine, this CDR3 has 11 amino acids. Only CDR3 DNA is held: 33 bases, read in frame from base 1. A distance of 10 bases separates the germline ends of V and J, which lose 7 bases and 6 bases respectively. Sequences SQVTM (CDR1) and ANQGSEA (CDR2) are obtained from the germline V gene. The time point tag for this specimen amounts to: blood at routine non-recurrence follow-up after resection. TCR sequencing used whole RNA extracted from tumor and nontumor lung tissue, or from cryopreserved PBMC samples, without cell sorting. Only patients with enough RNA available from two or more tumor regions were chosen for TCR sequencing. This entry belongs to a study of spatial heterogeneity in lung cancer (dated by TCRdb to 2018 to 2020). Describing the broader study: The donors were about 65 patients from the lung TRACERx cohort who had early-stage, untreated non-small cell lung cancer. Follow-up PBMC samples were sequenced whenever the samples were available, and the median time to follow-up was two to three years after resection. Beta-chain transcripts were consistently detected in greater numbers than alpha-chain transcripts, which likely reflected higher beta-chain transcript abundance. In the raw uncorrected reads, each unique combination of TCR and UMI appeared on average more than ten times. In non-small cell lung cancer, the study quantitatively compared TCR alpha and beta repertoires across several tumor regions, matched nontumor lung, and blood. TCR repertoire features were related to nonsynonymous mutation counts determined by whole-exome sequencing of tumor tissue. At surgery, both alpha and beta chains were TCR-sequenced in some 220 tumor regions, approximately 64 matched nontumor lung samples and a few dozen PBMC samples. Paper-wide results and their limitations: Ubiquitous expanded tumor TCRs were detected in blood more often at tumor resection than at routine follow-up. Comparisons of baseline and follow-up blood repertoires included only 14 to 15 patients. Confirming at a functional level the hypothesis that regional TCRs recognize regional mutations was considered to require additional single-cell paired TCR alpha and beta sequencing.

Receptors were amplified or captured by 5' RACE. TCRdb records NextSeq 500 as the sequencer. To allow correction of PCR and sequencing errors, the TCR library protocol tagged every TCR cDNA molecule with a unique molecular identifier. The original pipeline was this. TCR identification, UMI-based error correction and CDR3 extraction were performed with Decombinator tools. TCRs above a frequency of 2 per 1,000, corresponding to the top 1% of the tumor frequency distribution, were defined as expanded. Renyi diversity was computed with the R vegan package after each repertoire had been subsampled 100 times to 5,000 TCRs. CDR3 similarity networks were constructed using string-kernel similarity of amino acid triplets, with links drawn between CDR3s whose pairwise similarity was above 0.82. TCRdb took the public reads, trimmed them with fastp at Q25, ran MiXCR for clone calling and kept in-frame beta chains. Here each entry gathers all rows of one CDR3 protein and keeps the most common genes and DNA. The V and J calls and clone size are TCRdb's, not the authors'. The sample table contains about 120,000 distinct CDR3 sequences; only one count was recorded for approximately 12% of them. The ten largest account for 16% of the sample.

The receptor was derived from a male donor with early-stage non-small cell lung cancer. The chain employs TRBV29-1 and TRBJ2-1; the D gene is unclear. Sequencing was performed on PBMCs, taken at follow-up. The DNA is TGCAGCGGGTCTGGGTCCAATGAGCAGTTCTTC. This encodes CSGSGSNEQFF.